This T cell receptor (beta chain) was sequenced in a study of blood T cell repertoires in COVID-19. Study overall: The samples span acute and convalescent COVID-19 from the United States, Italy and Spain.

This CDR3 is built from 15 residues. V was clipped by 6 bases and J by 0 bases; unmatched bases: 4. In germline, CDR1 is MNHEY, CDR2 SVGAGI. This table comes from immunoSEQ multiplex PCR, and its TCRdb copy is limited to in-frame clones, with some not included. Here the sample spans about 240,000 clones, 85% being singletons. Sample: peripheral blood. V is TRBV6-5 and J is TRBJ1-5, with 8 bases lining up with TRBD1. This clonotype was sampled from a woman in her fifties or sixties with active or convalescent COVID-19. The CDR3 DNA reads as TGTGCCAGCAGCCCGACAGGGGATAGCAATCAGCCCCAGCATTTT. It encodes CASSPTGDSNQPQHF.